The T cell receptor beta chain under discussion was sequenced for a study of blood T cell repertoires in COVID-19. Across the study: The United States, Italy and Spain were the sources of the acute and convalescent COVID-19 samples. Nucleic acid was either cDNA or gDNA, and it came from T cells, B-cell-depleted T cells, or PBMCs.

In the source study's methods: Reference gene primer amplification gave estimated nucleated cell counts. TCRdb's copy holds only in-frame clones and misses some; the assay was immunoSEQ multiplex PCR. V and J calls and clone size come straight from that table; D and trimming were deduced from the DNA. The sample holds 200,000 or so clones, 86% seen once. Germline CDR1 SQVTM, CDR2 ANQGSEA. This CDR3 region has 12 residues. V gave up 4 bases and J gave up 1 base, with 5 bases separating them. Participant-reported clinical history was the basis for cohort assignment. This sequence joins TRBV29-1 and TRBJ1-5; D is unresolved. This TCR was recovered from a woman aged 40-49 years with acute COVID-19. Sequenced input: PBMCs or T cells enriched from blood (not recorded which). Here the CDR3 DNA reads TGCAGCGTTGGAGGGAGCAATCAGCCCCAGCATTTT. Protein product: CSVGGSNQPQHF. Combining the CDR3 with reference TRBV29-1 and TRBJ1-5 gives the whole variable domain SAVISQKPSRDICQRGTSLTIQCQVDSQVTMMFWYRQQPGQSLTLIATANQGSEATYESGFVIDKFPISRPNLTFSTLTVSNMSPEDSSIYLCSVGGSNQPQHFGDGTRLSIL.